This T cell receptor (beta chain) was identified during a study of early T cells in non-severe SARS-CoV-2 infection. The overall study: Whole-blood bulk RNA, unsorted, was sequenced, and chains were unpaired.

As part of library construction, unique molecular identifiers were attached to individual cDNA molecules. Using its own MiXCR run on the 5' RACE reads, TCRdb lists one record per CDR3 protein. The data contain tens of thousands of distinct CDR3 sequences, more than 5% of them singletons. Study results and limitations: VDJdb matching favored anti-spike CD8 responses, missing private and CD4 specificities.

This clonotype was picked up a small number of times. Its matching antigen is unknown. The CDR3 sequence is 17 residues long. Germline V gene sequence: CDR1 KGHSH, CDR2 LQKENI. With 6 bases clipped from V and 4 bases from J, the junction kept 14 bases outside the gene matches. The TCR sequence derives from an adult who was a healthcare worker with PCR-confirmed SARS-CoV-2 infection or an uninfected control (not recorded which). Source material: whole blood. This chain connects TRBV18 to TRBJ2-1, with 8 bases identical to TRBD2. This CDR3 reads CASSPSPGLGAYNEQFF. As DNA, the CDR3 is TGTGCCAGCTCTCCTTCGCCGGGACTAGGGGCTTACAATGAGCAGTTCTTC.